These 20 T cell receptor beta chains share one sample of origin, sequenced in a study of identical twins. TCRdb recomputed calls from the 5' RACE reads with MiXCR, one row per CDR3 protein. The table includes under 1 million distinct CDR3 sequences, about 12% detected once. The sample was also linked to a second study, of yellow fever vaccine responses in identical twins.

The sequenced sample consisted of PBMCs. These receptors were collected from a woman aged 18-29 years in good health.

The chain carries TRBV11-2 and TRBJ2-7, with D hard to call. Looked up from germline, CDR1 is SGHAT and CDR2 is FQNNGV. The CDR3 runs 14 residues. V was cut by 1 base and J by 3 bases, with 10 bases left in between. The CDR3 DNA sequence: TGTGCCAGCAGCTTAGCGGCTCACCTCTACGAGCAGTACGTC. It specifies CASSLAAHLYEQYV.

This clonotype has just a few counts. The chain uses TRBV5-1 and TRBJ1-1; D is possibly TRBD1 (6 bases). Germline V gene sequence: CDR1 SGHRS, CDR2 YFSETQ. The V end was cut by 4 bases, the J end by 1 base, with 14 bases between. The CDR3 covers 15 residues. CDR3 sequence reads: CASSLPGHQNTEAFF. The CDR3 DNA sequence: TGCGCCAGCAGCCTCCCGGGACACCAGAACACTGAAGCTTTCTTT.

This clonotype was seen more than once but under ten times. The gene calls are TRBV2 and TRBJ2-2; D may be TRBD2 (5 bases). The CDR3 covers 15 residues. Trimming took 7 bases from V and 4 from J, leaving 16 bases between them. Germline-derived CDR1 and CDR2 are SNHLY and FYNNEI. The CDR3 loop reads CASNDYQSATGELFF. The CDR3 DNA reads TGTGCCAGCAATGACTACCAATCGGCCACCGGGGAGCTGTTTTTT.

V and J are TRBV20-1 and TRBJ1-1; possibly TRBD1 for D (5 bases). There are 14 residues in the CDR3. Germline V gives CDR1 DFQATT, CDR2 SNEGSKA (reference sequence). V was cut by 4 bases and J by 1 base, with 13 bases left in between. The CDR3 is CSAMRGQGNTEAFF. CDR3 sequence (DNA): TGCAGTGCTATGAGGGGCCAGGGGAACACTGAAGCTTTCTTT.

The chain carries TRBV3-1 and TRBJ2-1; 7 bases map to TRBD2. The length of the CDR3 is 16 residues. Trimming removed 4 bases from V and 7 bases from J; junction bases left unmatched: 13. CDR1 and CDR2 from the germline V gene are LGHDT and YNNKEL (reference sequence). The CDR3, as DNA: TGTGCCAGCAGCCGTATTGAGAGCGGGGCTTTTAATGAGCAGTTCTTC. Encoded protein: CASSRIESGAFNEQFF.

The V gene is TRBV11-1, the J gene TRBJ2-6; TRBD2 matches 8 bases. J lost 1 base, V lost 5 bases, and 10 bases had no gene match. The CDR3 consists of 18 residues. Germline V gene lookup returns CDR1 SGHAT and CDR2 FQDESV (reference sequence). The CDR3 nucleotides read TGTGCCAGCAGCGCCCCGGGGGGGGTCGGTTCTGGGGCCAACGTCCTGACTTTC. As protein: CASSAPGGVGSGANVLTF.

This clonotype was observed at least ten times. V gene TRBV27 combines with J gene TRBJ2-7, with D possibly being TRBD1 (6 bases). The CDR3 is 14 residues long. Germline CDR1 MNHEY, CDR2 SMNVEV (reference sequence). The V end lost 6 bases, the J end lost 0 bases, and 12 bases lay between the germline ends. The CDR3 region is CASRTGHLSYEQYF. The CDR3 DNA sequence: TGTGCCAGCAGGACGGGACACCTCTCCTACGAGCAGTACTTC.

This clonotype was counted many times. The chain employs TRBV5-6 and TRBJ2-2; D is uncertain. This CDR3 contains 13 residues. The germline V gene encodes CDR1 SGHDT and CDR2 YYEEEE. Trimming stripped 0 bases from V and 7 bases from J, with 7 bases between. CDR3 coding DNA: TGTGCCAGCAGCTTGGTCGGTGGCGGGGAGCTGTTTTTT. Translation gives CASSLVGGGELFF.

This clonotype was found a few times. The V and J genes are TRBV15 and TRBJ1-1, with D maybe TRBD1 (6 bases). Deletions cut 3 bases from V and 5 bases from J, with 19 bases between. Germline CDR1 is LNHNV and CDR2 is YYDKDF (reference sequence). The CDR3 is made up of 16 amino acids. The CDR3 sequence: CATSRLQGLVRTEAFF. In DNA form, the CDR3 reads TGTGCCACCAGCAGGTTGCAGGGGTTGGTAAGAACTGAAGCTTTCTTT.

V usage is TRBV12-3 or TRBV12-4 and J usage is TRBJ2-7, with D unresolved. There are 13 residues in the CDR3. Deletions cut 6 bases from V and 3 bases from J, with 12 bases between. The CDR3 here is CASSLRYFYEQYF. As DNA, the CDR3 is TGTGCCAGCAGCCTAAGATACTTCTACGAGCAGTACTTC.

The chain is built from TRBV5-6 and TRBJ2-1; unclear D gene. V was pared by 6 bases and J by 7 bases, with 11 bases between. Germline assignment: CDR1 SGHDT and CDR2 YYEEEE. The CDR3 is 12 residues long. CDR3 in DNA: TGTGCCAGCAACCAATTCTCGAATGAGCAGTTCTTC. Protein sequence: CASNQFSNEQFF.

V and J are TRBV20-1 and TRBJ2-1; 10 bases are a match to TRBD2. The V gene end was trimmed by 2 bases and the J gene end by 8 bases; junction bases not matched to a gene: 6. The CDR3 consists of 14 residues. Per the germline V gene, CDR1 is DFQATT and CDR2 is SNEGSKA (reference sequence). The CDR3 here is CSARLAGVPHEQFF. CDR3 bases: TGCAGTGCTAGACTAGCGGGAGTACCCCATGAGCAGTTCTTC.

The V and J genes are TRBV29-1 and TRBJ1-2; D is undetermined. Germline V CDR1 and CDR2: SQVTM, ANQGSEA. Deletions cut 4 bases from V and 4 bases from J, with 7 bases between. CDR3 length: 11 amino acids. The CDR3 coding sequence is TGCAGCGTTGTGACCCTCTATGGCTACACCTTC. As protein: CSVVTLYGYTF.

The chain uses TRBV29-1 and TRBJ2-6; D ambiguous. Trimming removed 7 bases from V and 0 bases from J, with 10 bases in between. Germline V gene lookup returns CDR1 SQVTM and CDR2 ANQGSEA. The CDR3 contains 14 residues. CDR3 residues: CSAKDGSGANVLTF. DNA for the CDR3: TGCAGCGCAAAGGACGGCTCTGGGGCCAACGTCCTGACTTTC.

In its sample, this clonotype was seen a few times. This chain uses TRBV6-5 with TRBJ2-7; TRBD1 agrees at 10 bases. The CDR3 length is 15 residues. Germline loops: CDR1 MNHEY, CDR2 SVGAGI. J gave up 6 bases and V 1 base, and 6 bases lay outside the gene matches. CDR3 DNA: TGTGCCAGCAGTTACTTTGACGGGACAGGGGCCGAGCAGTACTTC. Protein: CASSYFDGTGAEQYF.

The V and J genes are TRBV6-6 and TRBJ2-2, with D hard to call. This CDR3 region has 13 residues. Germline V CDR1 and CDR2: MNHNY, SVGAGI (reference sequence). V was trimmed by 6 bases and J by 4 bases, leaving 9 bases between them. Here the CDR3 reads CASSRLGTGELFF. For the CDR3, the DNA is TGTGCCAGCAGCCGGTTGGGCACCGGGGAGCTGTTTTTT.

V usage is TRBV10-3 and J usage is TRBJ2-7; 7 nucleotides match TRBD1. The V and J ends lost 6 bases and 0 bases, in that order; junction bases with no gene match: 8. There are 15 residues in the CDR3. The V gene's germline CDR1 is ENHRY and CDR2 SYGVKD. The CDR3 DNA sequence: TGTGCCATCAGACCAGACAGGGCAAGCTCCTACGAGCAGTACGTC. It specifies CAIRPDRASSYEQYV.

This clonotype was counted at least ten times. The genes are TRBV5-1 and TRBJ2-3; D not certain. The V gene's germline CDR1 is SGHRS and CDR2 YFSETQ. V was trimmed by 0 bases and J by 3 bases, leaving 11 bases between them. This CDR3 has 15 residues. The CDR3 sequence is CASSLAGGITDTQYF. The CDR3 coding sequence is TGCGCCAGCAGCTTGGCGGGTGGGATTACAGATACGCAGTATTTT.

This chain links TRBV27 with TRBJ2-2, with TRBD1 as a possible D gene (6 bases). In germline, CDR1 is MNHEY, CDR2 SMNVEV (reference sequence). V lost 5 bases, J lost 8 bases, and 18 bases lay in between. The CDR3 consists of 15 residues. DNA for the CDR3: TGTGCCAGCAGTCCCCGGAGCACAGGGTCGGGGGAGCTGTTTTTT. This gives the protein CASSPRSTGSGELFF.

CDR3 bases: TGTGCCAGCAGGGACTACCGCTCCTACGAGCAGTACTTC. This sequence encodes CASRDYRSYEQYF. V is TRBV12-3 or TRBV12-4 and J is TRBJ2-7, with D perhaps TRBD2 (6 bases). V lost 6 bases and J 0 bases, leaving 9 bases between the germline ends. This CDR3 is built from 13 residues.